The next 30 T cell receptor beta chains were all read from a single sample in a study of metastatic and nonmetastatic thyroid tumors. TCRdb reprocessed the PCR reads via MiXCR. The table has about 33,000 clones, 11% seen once; the top ten hold more than 15%. Thyroid surgery had not been preceded by any treatment in any patient. Sequenced sample: blood. The receptors originated from a female donor with papillary thyroid cancer or a benign thyroid nodule (not recorded which). Some clones in this sample may be carry-over from other donors' samples.

This clone was seen ten or more times. Other nucleotide sequences in the sample specify the same CDR3. The V and J genes are TRBV15 and TRBJ1-2, with D hard to call. V lost 0 bases and J 8 bases, leaving 13 bases between the germline ends. Germline CDR1 LNHNV, CDR2 YYDKDF (reference sequence). The CDR3 consists of 14 residues. The CDR3 is CATSRDLGGQGYTF. The CDR3 region has the DNA TGTGCCACCAGCAGAGATCTTGGAGGGCAAGGCTACACCTTC.

The rearrangement uses TRBV11-1 and TRBJ2-1; 8 bases map to TRBD1. Germline trimming cut 5 bases from V and 7 bases from J; bases unmatched to any gene: 13. Per the germline V gene, CDR1 is SGHAT and CDR2 is FQDESV (reference sequence). The CDR3 has 16 amino acids. This CDR3 reads CASSTRTGTVRNEQFF. The CDR3 region has the DNA TGTGCCAGCAGCACCCGGACAGGGACCGTTAGGAATGAGCAGTTCTTC.

This clone has a count of ten or more. The V call is TRBV7-2, the J call TRBJ1-1; 9 bases are shared with TRBD1. CDR3 length: 15 residues. V shed 5 bases and J 0 bases; nucleotides not matched to a gene: 4. Per the germline V gene, CDR1 is SGHTA and CDR2 is FQGNSA. The CDR3 is CASSRRQGVNTEAFF. CDR3 sequence (DNA): TGTGCCAGCAGCCGTCGACAGGGGGTGAACACTGAAGCTTTCTTT.

With respect to this clone: This CDR3 is missing its conserved last phenylalanine or tryptophan, likely due to a read error. The limits of the CDR3 on the DNA are not certain, so only TCRdb's listed CDR3 is given. The rearrangement joins TRBV19 to TRBJ1-6. Per the germline V gene, CDR1 is LNHDA and CDR2 is SQIVND (reference sequence). Counting both end residues, the CDR3 totals 12 amino acids. The CDR3 here is CASSISAAFEAG.

Many counts were recorded for this clone. The gene calls are TRBV6-1 and TRBJ1-1; 7 nucleotides line up with TRBD1. J lost 1 base, V lost 5 bases, and 10 bases had no gene match. CDR1 and CDR2 from the germline V gene are MNHNS and SASEGT. This CDR3 has 16 amino acids. The CDR3 spells CASSTGTGEANTEAFF. In nucleotides, the CDR3 is TGTGCCAGCAGTACCGGAACAGGGGAGGCGAACACTGAAGCTTTCTTT.

There are a few counts of this clone. The CDR3 sequence is CASSLTWVNTEAFF. The DNA for the CDR3 is TGTGCCAGCAGCTTAACGTGGGTGAACACTGAAGCTTTCTTT. The chain combines TRBV6-1 with TRBJ1-1, with no clear D. This CDR3 spans 14 amino acids. Per germline, CDR1 MNHNS and CDR2 SASEGT. V was cut by 6 bases and J by 0 bases, with 11 bases left in between.

Ten or more counts support this clone. The chain couples TRBV5-1 to TRBJ1-1, with D unclear. With 1 base removed from V and 6 bases from J, the gap between germline ends came to 7 bases. The CDR3 loop spans 12 amino acids. The germline V gene encodes CDR1 SGHRS and CDR2 YFSETQ. The CDR3 bases are TGCGCCAGCAGCTTGTGGGGTCCTGAAGCTTTCTTT. Protein sequence: CASSLWGPEAFF. Together with reference TRBV5-1 and TRBJ1-1, the CDR3 gives the full variable domain: KAGVTQTPRYLIKTRGQQVTLSCSPISGHRSVSWYQQTPGQGLQFLFEYFSETQRNKGNFPGRFSGRQFSNSRSEMNVSTLELGDSALYLCASSLWGPEAFFGQGTRLTVV.

This clone was recorded many times. CDR3 sequence (DNA): TGTGCCAGCAGCCCGGTTTGGGGCGCGGAGACCCAGTACTTC. This sequence encodes CASSPVWGAETQYF. This chain uses TRBV11-3 with TRBJ2-5; a weak D match, TRBD1 (5 bases). This CDR3 region has 14 residues. The germline gives CDR1 SGHNT, CDR2 YENEEA. V gave up 5 bases and J gave up 5 bases, with 15 bases separating them. Combining the CDR3 with reference TRBV11-3 and TRBJ2-5 gives the whole variable domain EAGVVQSPRYKIIEKKQPVAFWCNPISGHNTLYWYLQNLGQGPELLIRYENEEAVDDSQLPKDRFSAERLKGVDSTLKIQPAELGDSAVYLCASSPVWGAETQYFGPGTRLLVL.

The table lists this clone with many counts. At one of its ends the junction is not consistent with the germline gene, which may arise from a read error. The chain recombines TRBV7-2 with TRBJ1-3, with 9 nucleotides matching TRBD1. Germline V gene lookup returns CDR1 SGHTA and CDR2 FQGNSA. CDR3 length: 15 amino acids. DNA of the CDR3: TGTGCCAGCAGCTCGTGGACAGGGGTTGGAAGCACCATATATTTT. This codes for CASSSWTGVGSTIYF. Full variable domain (rest looked up from reference TRBV7-2 and TRBJ1-3): GAGVSQSPSNKVTEKGKDVELRCDPISGHTALYWYRQSLGQGLEFLIYFQGNSAPDKSGLPSDRFSAERTGGSVSTLTIQRTQQEDSAVYLCASSSWTGVGSTIYFGEGSWLTVV.

This clone was observed at least ten times. V is TRBV6-1 and J is TRBJ1-4; 9 positions match TRBD1. Trimming took 5 bases from V and 3 from J; bases not matched to a gene: 7. CDR3 size: 16 residues. The germline gives CDR1 MNHNS, CDR2 SASEGT. CDR3 region: CASSRDRVLANEKLFF. The CDR3 DNA reads as TGTGCCAGCAGTCGGGACAGGGTGCTGGCTAATGAAAAACTGTTTTTT.

This clone has just a few counts. This may be a read error, as it is one base from a much larger clone. The conserved closing phenylalanine or tryptophan is absent in this CDR3, likely reflecting a read error. The chain carries TRBV11-1 and TRBJ1-6, with a possible D match to TRBD1 (5 bases). The V end was cut by 6 bases, the J end by 9 bases, with 21 bases between. The CDR3 sequence is 16 residues long. The germline gives CDR1 SGHAT, CDR2 FQDESV (reference sequence). The CDR3 here is CASRFGAPRGTSPLHS. CDR3 nucleotides: TGTGCCAGCAGATTTGGGGCACCCCGAGGGACTTCACCCCTCCACTCT.

This clone occurred many times. The chain couples TRBV6-5 to TRBJ2-7; 7 positions match TRBD2. Germline V gene sequence: CDR1 MNHEY, CDR2 SVGAGI. This CDR3 has 14 amino acids. V shed 2 bases and J 3 bases; nucleotides not matched to a gene: 4. CDR3 nucleotides: TGTGCCAGCAGTTACGGCGGGAGAGACTACGAGCAGTACTTC. Translation gives CASSYGGRDYEQYF.

This clone has a count of ten or more. V gene TRBV28 combines with J gene TRBJ2-7; 7 nucleotides line up with TRBD1. Germline CDR1 reads MDHEN; CDR2 reads SYDVKM. V lost 10 bases and J lost 2; bases outside the gene matches: 11. The CDR3 has 14 residues. DNA for the CDR3: TGTGCCACCCAGGGGGTAGAGAACCCCTACGAGCAGTACTTC. Translation gives CATQGVENPYEQYF. The full variable domain, its missing parts supplied by reference TRBV28 and TRBJ2-7, is DVKVTQSSRYLVKRTGEKVFLECVQDMDHENMFWYRQDPGLGLRLIYFSYDVKMKEKGDIPEGYSVSREKKERFSLILESASTNQTSMYLCATQGVENPYEQYFGPGTRLTVT.

In the case of this clone: With a much larger clone just one base away, this may be a read error. Within the sample, other DNA sequences also encode this same CDR3. The chain employs TRBV5-4 and TRBJ1-1; D gene uncertain. CDR1 is SGHNT and CDR2 is YYREEE in the germline V gene (reference sequence). The length of the CDR3 is 15 residues. V was pared by 6 bases and J by 5 bases, with 20 bases between. In DNA, the CDR3 is TGTGCCAGCACCCATCTTAACAGACTTAATACTGAAGCTTTCTTT. It yields the protein CASTHLNRLNTEAFF.

The chain is built from TRBV9 and TRBJ2-7, with 10 bases aligning to TRBD1. Trimming cost V 4 bases and J 5 bases; bases outside gene matches: 12. The CDR3 runs 16 residues. Germline CDR1 is SGDLS and CDR2 is YYNGEE. The CDR3 DNA sequence: TGTGCCAGCAGCCCATTTCCGGACAGGGGGAAGAACGAGCAGTACTTC. Translated, it gives CASSPFPDRGKNEQYF. The full variable domain, completed using reference TRBV9 and TRBJ2-7, is DSGVTQTPKHLITATGQRVTLRCSPRSGDLSVYWYQQSLDQGLQFLIQYYNGEERAKGNILERFSAQQFPDLHSELNLSSLELGDSALYFCASSPFPDRGKNEQYFGPGTRLTVT.

This clone appeared many times. This chain joins TRBV12-3 or TRBV12-4 and TRBJ2-7; tentatively, D is TRBD1 (7 bases). This CDR3 has 16 residues. V was cut by 3 bases and J by 2 bases, with 17 bases left in between. CDR3 bases: TGTGCCAGCAGTTTTGGGCAGGGGGGCATCACCTACGAGCAGTACTTC. Protein: CASSFGQGGITYEQYF.

This clone was seen ten or more times. The chain is built from TRBV5-4 and TRBJ2-5, with 9 bases aligning to TRBD2. With V trimmed by 4 bases and J by 5 bases, 12 bases remained unmatched. Germline V gene lookup returns CDR1 SGHNT and CDR2 YYREEE (reference sequence). The CDR3 totals 16 residues. The CDR3 DNA follows: TGTGCCAGCAGCCCCAGGGTAGCGGGAGTCTGGGAGACCCAGTACTTC. This sequence encodes CASSPRVAGVWETQYF.

This clone was seen a handful of times. This rearrangement joins TRBV12-3 or TRBV12-4 to TRBJ2-3; D possibly corresponds to TRBD2 (5 bases). CDR3 length: 14 amino acids. The V end was cut by 7 bases, the J end by 2 bases, with 13 bases between. CDR3 region: CASTQRTVTDTQYF. CDR3 in DNA: TGTGCCAGCACCCAACGGACTGTCACAGATACGCAGTATTTT.

Notes on this clone: A much larger clone differs from this one at a single base, so this may be a read error. The identical CDR3 is also encoded by other nucleotide sequences in the sample. The chain recombines TRBV12-3 or TRBV12-4 with TRBJ2-7; 9 positions match TRBD1. This CDR3 spans 17 amino acids. V trimming: 6 bases; J trimming: 4 bases; junction bases outside the gene matches: 16. The CDR3, as DNA: TGTGCCAGCAGACGCTATAACAGGGGGCCGACCTCGTACGAGCAGTACTTC. This encodes CASRRYNRGPTSYEQYF.

Only a few counts were recorded for this clone. The chain carries TRBV20-1 and TRBJ2-3; TRBD2 might be the D (5 bases). Trimming took 7 bases from V and 13 from J, leaving 18 bases between them. CDR1 and CDR2 (germline): DFQATT, SNEGSKA (reference sequence). The CDR3 totals 11 residues. The CDR3 loop is CSVGRVPGEYF. The CDR3 nucleotides read TGCAGTGTAGGGCGAGTTCCCGGGGAGTATTTT.

This clone has a count of ten or more. V is TRBV5-1 and J is TRBJ2-1; D is uncertain. The germline V gene encodes CDR1 SGHRS and CDR2 YFSETQ. CDR3 size: 14 residues. V gave up 5 bases and J gave up 6 bases, with 15 bases separating them. In nucleotides, the CDR3 is TGCGCCAGCAGGGAGAATCGCCCACCCAATGAGCAGTTCTTC. It encodes CASRENRPPNEQFF.

Sample share makes this clone medium-sized. V usage is TRBV10-1 and J usage is TRBJ2-7; D gene unclear. Germline CDR1 WNHNN, CDR2 SYGVQD (reference sequence). V was trimmed by 1 base and J by 7 bases, leaving 11 bases between them. CDR3 length equals 13 residues. CDR3 sequence: CASSEFRLGEQYF. CDR3 in DNA: TGCGCCAGCAGTGAGTTCAGGTTGGGGGAGCAGTACTTC.

A word on this clone: It is likely a read error, because the conserved phenylalanine at the end of the CDR3 is missing. This chain links TRBV27 with TRBJ1-1; no definite D call. This CDR3 has 16 amino acids. Germline CDR1 and CDR2: MNHEY and SMNVEV (reference sequence). The CDR3 loop reads CASSRGRAPANTVAFI. In DNA form, the CDR3 reads TGTGCCAGCAGCCGAGGGCGGGCCCCGGCGAACACTGTAGCTTTCATT.

This clone was seen many times. The gene calls are TRBV5-1 and TRBJ2-2; D is possibly TRBD1 (5 bases). Germline lookup yields CDR1 SGHRS and CDR2 YFSETQ. This CDR3 has 15 residues. Trimming pared 1 base from V and 3 bases from J, leaving 10 bases between. CDR3 sequence (DNA): TGCGCCAGCAGCTTGAGGGGCTGGGACACCGGGGAGCTGTTTTTT. Encoded protein: CASSLRGWDTGELFF.

This clone was seen repeatedly, ten times or more. In DNA, the CDR3 is TGTGCCAGCAGCTTAGGACGGGACTACCACTCCTACGAGCAGTACTTC. It is translated as CASSLGRDYHSYEQYF. V is TRBV11-2 and J is TRBJ2-7; 7 bases align to TRBD2. Unmatched junction bases numbered 6, after V lost 1 base and J lost 0 bases. Germline CDR1 reads SGHAT; CDR2 reads FQNNGV. The CDR3 covers 16 residues. Looking up the rest from reference TRBV11-2 and TRBJ2-7 gives the full variable domain: EAGVAQSPRYKIIEKRQSVAFWCNPISGHATLYWYQQILGQGPKLLIQFQNNGVVDDSQLPKDRFSAERLKGVDSTLKIQPAKLEDSAVYLCASSLGRDYHSYEQYFGPGTRLTVT.

At least ten counts were recorded for this clone. The chain combines TRBV5-4 with TRBJ2-2; unclear D gene. Looked up from germline, CDR1 is SGHNT and CDR2 is YYREEE (reference sequence). The CDR3 runs to 13 residues. V dropped 6 bases and J dropped 4 bases, with 10 bases sitting between them. CDR3 in amino acids: CASTLGLTGELFF. The CDR3 nucleotides are TGTGCCAGCACTCTAGGGCTCACCGGGGAGCTGTTTTTT.

Many counts were recorded for this clone. The V gene is TRBV5-6, the J gene TRBJ1-5, with 9 bases matching TRBD1. CDR1 SGHDT and CDR2 YYEEEE come from the germline V gene. The V segment lost 0 bases and the J segment 4 bases; nucleotides outside the gene matches: 2. This CDR3 comprises 15 residues. In DNA, the CDR3 is TGTGCCAGCAGCTTGGCCGGGACAGGGAATCAGCCCCAGCATTTT. It yields the protein CASSLAGTGNQPQHF.

Ten or more counts support this clone. The gene calls are TRBV11-2 and TRBJ1-6; 9 nucleotides align to TRBD1. The CDR3 sequence is 14 residues long. V gave up 6 bases and J gave up 11 bases; unmatched junction bases: 8. Germline V gene sequence: CDR1 SGHAT, CDR2 FQNNGV. CDR3 sequence: CASRDTGGRTPLHF. CDR3 sequence (DNA): TGTGCCAGCAGGGATACAGGGGGCAGGACACCCCTCCACTTT. The full variable domain, completed using reference TRBV11-2 and TRBJ1-6, is EAGVAQSPRYKIIEKRQSVAFWCNPISGHATLYWYQQILGQGPKLLIQFQNNGVVDDSQLPKDRFSAERLKGVDSTLKIQPAKLEDSAVYLCASRDTGGRTPLHFGNGTRLTVT.

This clone showed up many times. The rearrangement links TRBV5-1 to TRBJ2-5; D is unclear. The CDR3 is 13 residues long. V gave up 0 bases and J gave up 1 base, with 4 bases separating them. From germline, CDR1 is SGHRS and CDR2 YFSETQ. The DNA for the CDR3 is TGCGCCAGCAGCTTGGGAGGCCAAGAGACCCAGTACTTC. It codes for CASSLGGQETQYF.

The chain combines TRBV7-3 with TRBJ1-6, with D perhaps TRBD1 (5 bases). The CDR3 totals 15 residues. V was clipped by 5 bases and J by 7 bases, with 15 bases between them. Germline CDR1 is SGHTA and CDR2 is FQGTGA. The CDR3 loop reads CASSRLGGNNSPLHF. The CDR3 DNA sequence: TGTGCCAGCAGCCGCTTGGGGGGGAACAATTCACCCCTCCACTTT.